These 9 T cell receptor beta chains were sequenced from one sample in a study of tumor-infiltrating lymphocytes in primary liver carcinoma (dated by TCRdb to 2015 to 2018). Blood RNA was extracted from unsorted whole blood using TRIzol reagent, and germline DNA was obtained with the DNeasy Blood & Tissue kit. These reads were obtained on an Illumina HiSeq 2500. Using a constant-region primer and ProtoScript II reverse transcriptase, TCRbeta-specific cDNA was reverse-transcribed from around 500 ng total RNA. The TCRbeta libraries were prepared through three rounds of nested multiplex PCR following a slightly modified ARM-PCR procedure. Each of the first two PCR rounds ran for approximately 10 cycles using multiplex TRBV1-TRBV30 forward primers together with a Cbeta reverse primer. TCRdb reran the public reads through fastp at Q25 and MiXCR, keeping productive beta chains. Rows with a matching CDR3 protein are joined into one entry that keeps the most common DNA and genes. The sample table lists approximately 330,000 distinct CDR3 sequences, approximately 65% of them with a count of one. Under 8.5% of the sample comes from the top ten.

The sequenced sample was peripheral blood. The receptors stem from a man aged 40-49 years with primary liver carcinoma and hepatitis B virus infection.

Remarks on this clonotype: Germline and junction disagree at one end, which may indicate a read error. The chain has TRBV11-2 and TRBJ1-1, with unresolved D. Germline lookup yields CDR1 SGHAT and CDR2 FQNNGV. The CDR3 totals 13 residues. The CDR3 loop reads CTSSAIRNTEAFF. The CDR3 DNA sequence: TGTACCAGCAGCGCGATAAGGAACACTGAAGCTTTCTTT.

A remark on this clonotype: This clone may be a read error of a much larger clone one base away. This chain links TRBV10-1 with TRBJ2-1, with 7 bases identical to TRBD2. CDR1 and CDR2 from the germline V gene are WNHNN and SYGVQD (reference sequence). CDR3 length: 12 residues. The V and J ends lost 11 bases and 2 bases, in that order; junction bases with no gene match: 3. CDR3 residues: CAGGVPYNEQFF. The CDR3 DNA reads TGCGCCGGGGGGGTCCCCTACAATGAGCAGTTCTTC.

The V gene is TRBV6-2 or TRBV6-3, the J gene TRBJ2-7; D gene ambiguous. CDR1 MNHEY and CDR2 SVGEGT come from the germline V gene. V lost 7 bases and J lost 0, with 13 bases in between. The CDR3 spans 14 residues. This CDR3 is CASNLDDISYEQYF. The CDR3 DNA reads TGTGCCAGCAATTTGGATGATATCTCCTACGAGCAGTACTTC.

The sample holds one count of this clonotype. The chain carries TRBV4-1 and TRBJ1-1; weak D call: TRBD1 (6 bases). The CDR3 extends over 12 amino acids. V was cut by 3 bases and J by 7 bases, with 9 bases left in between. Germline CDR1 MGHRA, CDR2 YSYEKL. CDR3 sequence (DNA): TGCGCCAGCAGCCATACAGGGTTTGAAGCTTTCTTT. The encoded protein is CASSHTGFEAFF.

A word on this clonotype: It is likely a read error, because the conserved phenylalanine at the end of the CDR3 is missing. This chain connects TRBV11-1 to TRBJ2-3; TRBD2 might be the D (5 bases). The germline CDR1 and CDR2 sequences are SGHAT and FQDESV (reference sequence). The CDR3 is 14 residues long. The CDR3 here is CAGSSGQSGDTQYL. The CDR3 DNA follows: TGTGCCGGCAGCTCCGGTCAGAGCGGAGATACGCAGTATTTG.

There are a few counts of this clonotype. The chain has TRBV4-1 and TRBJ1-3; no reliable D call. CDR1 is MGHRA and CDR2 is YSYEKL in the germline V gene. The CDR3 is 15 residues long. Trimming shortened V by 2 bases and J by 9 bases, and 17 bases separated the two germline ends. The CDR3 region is CASSQNGVSVGTIYF. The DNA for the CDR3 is TGCGCCAGCAGCCAAAATGGGGTATCGGTTGGCACCATATATTTT.

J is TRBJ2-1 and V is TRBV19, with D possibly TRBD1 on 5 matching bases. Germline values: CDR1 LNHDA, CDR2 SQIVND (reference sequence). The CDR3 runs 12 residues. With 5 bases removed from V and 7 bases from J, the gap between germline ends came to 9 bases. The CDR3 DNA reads TGTGCCAGTAGTGCTCCAGGGAATGAGCAGTTCTTC. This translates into CASSAPGNEQFF.

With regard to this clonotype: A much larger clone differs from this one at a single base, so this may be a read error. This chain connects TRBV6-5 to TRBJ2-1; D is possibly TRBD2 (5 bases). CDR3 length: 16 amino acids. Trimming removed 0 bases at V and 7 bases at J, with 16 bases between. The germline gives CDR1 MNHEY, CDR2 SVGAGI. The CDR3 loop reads CASSYSILPGRNEQFF. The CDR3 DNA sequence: TGTGCCAGCAGTTACTCGATTCTCCCGGGGAGAAATGAGCAGTTCTTC.

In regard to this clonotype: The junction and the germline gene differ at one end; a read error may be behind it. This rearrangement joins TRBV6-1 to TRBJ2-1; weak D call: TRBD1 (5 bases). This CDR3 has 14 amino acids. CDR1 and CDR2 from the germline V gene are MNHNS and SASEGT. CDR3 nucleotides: TGTGCCATCAGTGAAGGGGAACTTTGGAATGAGCGGTTCTTC. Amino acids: CAISEGELWNERFF.